Described below is a single T cell receptor beta chain sequence and its context. Its antigen is not identified. The source of the sample is a study of cytomegalovirus exposure and HLA in healthy donors. Study-level information: Unique TCR beta sequences numbering some 110 million came from 150 million to 200 million T cells in an earlier analysis.

This CDR3 is 14 amino acids long. V shed 6 bases and J shed 2 bases, with 13 bases lying between them. Germline lookup yields CDR1 LNHDA and CDR2 SQIVND (reference sequence). The PCR used 60 Vbeta and 13 Jbeta primers. The protocol was immunoSEQ multiplex PCR, while the TCRdb copy is restricted to in-frame clones and leaves out a portion. This sample's table reports about 54,000 clones. Study observations and caveats: The study labeled more than 150 TCR beta chains cytomegalovirus-associated. Productive status was seen about 87% or about 30% of the time for most TCR beta V segments in an earlier analysis. By a later analysis, the bulk of CMV-associated TCR beta chains appeared HLA-restricted.

The sample taken for sequencing was PBMCs. This chain connects TRBV19 to TRBJ2-5, with a possible D match to TRBD1 (5 bases). The receptor was isolated from a woman between 35 and 50 years old in good health and CMV-seronegative. CDR3 in amino acids: CASSPTDIQETQYF. The CDR3 nucleotides are TGTGCCAGTAGCCCGACAGACATACAAGAGACCCAGTACTTC.